This TCR beta chain was obtained from a study of cytomegalovirus exposure and HLA in healthy donors. The V end was cut by 4 bases, the J end by 5 bases, with 20 bases between. The CDR3 runs to 16 residues. CDR1 and CDR2 (germline): SNHLY, FYNNEI. Primers included in the PCR were 60 Vbeta and 13 Jbeta primers. The table came from immunoSEQ multiplex PCR; TCRdb's copy has only in-frame clones and leaves some out. The sample shows about 170,000 clones, approximately 78% of them seen only once. This chain uses TRBV2 with TRBJ1-2; D remains unclear. Source material: PBMCs. This clonotype originated in a male donor in good health and CMV-seronegative. CDR3 sequence reads: CASSVLPELSRYGYTF. The CDR3 coding sequence is TGTGCCAGCAGTGTGTTACCGGAGTTATCTAGGTATGGCTACACCTTC.